This TCR beta chain was sequenced during a study of OX40 agonist ivuxolimab in advanced cancers. Study background: Each patient was given ivuxolimab into a vein every 2 weeks, at 0.01 to 10 mg/kg. Findings and limits, study-wide: CD8+ T cells (on average) carried more expanded clones than CD4+ T cells.

Germline-derived CDR1 and CDR2 are MNHNS and SASEGT. The CDR3 has 14 amino acids. The V and J ends lost 2 bases and 5 bases respectively, with 12 bases between them. Data came from immunoSEQ multiplex PCR; TCRdb stores just in-frame clones and leaves some out. The repertoire consists of 100,000 or so clones, with around 94% occurring once and the leading ten covering more than 0.15%. Patients were ineligible given autoimmune disease history or systemic immunosuppression. About this clone itself: Its antigen remains unknown.

The chain employs TRBV6-1 and TRBJ2-5, with D unclear. The material was CD4+ or CD8+ T cells sorted from blood, obtained in a trial of the OX40 agonist ivuxolimab. This TCR was recovered from an adult with an advanced solid tumor such as melanoma, head and neck, liver or kidney cancer. CDR3 nucleotide sequence: TGTGCCAGCAGTGAAAACCGGTCTCCGGAGACCCAGTACTTC. Protein: CASSENRSPETQYF.